This T cell receptor beta chain emerged from a study of CD8+ T cells in alopecia areata. CDR1 and CDR2 (germline): SQVTM, ANQGSEA. CDR3 length: 14 amino acids. With 0 bases removed from V and 4 bases from J, the gap between germline ends came to 12 bases. Treatment: oral pan-JAK inhibitor, 5-10 mg twice daily. Isolated RNA was reverse transcribed into cDNA used as the sequencing template. Clones were read by immunoSEQ multiplex PCR, and TCRdb kept only the in-frame ones, dropping some. The profile shows around 270,000 clones, 58% of them singletons. The sequences come from CD4+ T cells sorted from blood, collected at week 24, from a patient treated with tofacitinib. V gene TRBV29-1 combines with J gene TRBJ1-2, with a possible D match to TRBD1 (5 bases). This TCR came from a human donor with alopecia areata. The CDR3 protein is CSVEDPNRPYGYTF. The CDR3 DNA reads TGCAGCGTTGAAGACCCCAACAGGCCCTATGGCTACACCTTC. Together with reference TRBV29-1 and TRBJ1-2, the CDR3 gives the full variable domain: SAVISQKPSRDICQRGTSLTIQCQVDSQVTMMFWYRQQPGQSLTLIATANQGSEATYESGFVIDKFPISRPNLTFSTLTVSNMSPEDSSIYLCSVEDPNRPYGYTFGSGTRLTVV.